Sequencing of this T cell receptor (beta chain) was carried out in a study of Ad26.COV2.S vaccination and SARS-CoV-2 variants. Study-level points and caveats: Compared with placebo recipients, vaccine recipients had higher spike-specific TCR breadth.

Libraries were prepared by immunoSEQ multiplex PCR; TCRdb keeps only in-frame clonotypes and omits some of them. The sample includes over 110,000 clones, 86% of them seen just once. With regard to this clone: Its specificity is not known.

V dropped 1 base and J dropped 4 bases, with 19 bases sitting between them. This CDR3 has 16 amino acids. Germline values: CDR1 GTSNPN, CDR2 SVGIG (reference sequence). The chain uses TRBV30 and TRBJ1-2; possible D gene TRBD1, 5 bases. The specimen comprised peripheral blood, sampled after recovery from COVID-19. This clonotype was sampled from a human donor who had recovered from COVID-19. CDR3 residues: CAWSAPGTSRFYGYTF. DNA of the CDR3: TGTGCCTGGAGTGCTCCAGGGACCTCAAGGTTCTATGGCTACACCTTC.